The 27 T cell receptor beta chains listed next were all sequenced from one sample in a study of identical twins. A single record per CDR3 protein comes from TCRdb applying MiXCR to the 5' RACE reads. The sample lists more than 1.5 million distinct CDR3 sequences, around a third occurring once. The sequenced material came from cord blood. These TCRs come from a newborn girl in good health.

The J gene is TRBJ2-3, the V gene TRBV21-1; the table's D gene call, TRBD2, was not cross checked with the DNA. TRBV21-1 is noted as a pseudogene. CDR3 length equals 20 residues. The CDR3 loop is CASSKALPTSGRVGTDTQYF. CDR3 nucleotide sequence: TGTGCCAGCAGCAAAGCTCTTCCGACTAGCGGGAGAGTAGGCACAGATACGCAGTATTTT.

This clonotype was seen a few times. CDR3 nucleotide sequence: TGTGCCAGCAGCACCCGGACGGATGAGCAGTTCTTC. It translates to CASSTRTDEQFF. V gene TRBV7-2 combines with J gene TRBJ2-1, with unresolved D. Germline V CDR1 and CDR2: SGHTA, FQGNSA. CDR3 length: 12 residues. The V end was cut by 5 bases, the J end by 8 bases, with 10 bases between. Full variable domain (rest looked up from reference TRBV7-2 and TRBJ2-1): GAGVSQSPSNKVTEKGKDVELRCDPISGHTALYWYRQSLGQGLEFLIYFQGNSAPDKSGLPSDRFSAERTGGSVSTLTIQRTQQEDSAVYLCASSTRTDEQFFGPGTRLTVL.

The V and J genes are TRBV20-1 and TRBJ1-5; unclear D gene. The V end lost 4 bases, the J end lost 0 bases, and 10 bases lay between the germline ends. The CDR3 contains 14 residues. Germline V gene sequence: CDR1 DFQATT, CDR2 SNEGSKA (reference sequence). DNA of the CDR3: TGCAGTGCTAACCCGAACAGTAGCAATCAGCCCCAGCATTTT. The encoded protein is CSANPNSSNQPQHF.

This chain joins TRBV20-1 and TRBJ2-3; tentatively, D is TRBD1 (6 bases). Germline CDR1 reads DFQATT; CDR2 reads SNEGSKA (reference sequence). The CDR3 totals 13 residues. V lost 7 bases and J lost 4, with 15 bases in between. CDR3 sequence (DNA): TGCAGTGTTCGAGGGGGTTCAGCAGATACGCAGTATTTT. Its protein is CSVRGGSADTQYF.

This clonotype was seen more than once but under ten times. CDR3 in amino acids: CASSRTTDYGYTF. The CDR3 region has the DNA TGTGCCAGCAGCCGCACGACAGACTATGGCTACACCTTC. The V call is TRBV14, the J call TRBJ1-2; a possible D gene is TRBD1 (5 bases). Trimming took 4 bases from V and 3 from J, leaving 9 bases between them. Germline values: CDR1 SGHDN, CDR2 FVKESK. CDR3 length equals 13 residues.

The gene calls are TRBV6-5 and TRBJ1-2; no reliable D call. CDR1 is MNHEY, CDR2 SVGAGI, per germline. V lost 5 bases, J lost 2 bases, and 12 bases lay in between. The CDR3 is 14 amino acids. This CDR3 reads CASSASAVNYGYTF. CDR3 in DNA: TGTGCCAGCAGTGCTTCAGCAGTAAACTATGGCTACACCTTC.

The V and J genes are TRBV10-3 and TRBJ2-1; D assignment may be TRBD1 or TRBD2 (5 bases each). Germline CDR1 and CDR2: ENHRY and SYGVKD. Trimming cost V 10 bases and J 9 bases, with 16 bases left between them. The CDR3 covers 12 residues. CDR3 in DNA: TGTGCCACGGGACCCCCGGGCGGTGAGCAGTTCTTC. It yields the protein CATGPPGGEQFF.

The chain couples TRBV12-3 or TRBV12-4 to TRBJ1-2; possible D gene TRBD1, 6 bases. The CDR3 has 14 amino acids. V dropped 6 bases and J dropped 6 bases, with 17 bases sitting between them. CDR3 nucleotide sequence: TGTGCCAGCAGCGTAGACCCCAGGGACAATGGCTACACCTTC. This gives the protein CASSVDPRDNGYTF.

The chain couples TRBV10-3 to TRBJ2-3; D possibly corresponds to TRBD1 (6 bases). Trimming pared 3 bases from V and 6 bases from J, leaving 16 bases between. Germline CDR1 and CDR2: ENHRY and SYGVKD. The length of the CDR3 is 15 residues. Written as DNA, the CDR3 is TGTGCCATCAGTGATGGCCGGGAAAGGGGGGATACGCAGTATTTT. This codes for CAISDGRERGDTQYF.

This clonotype was observed a handful of times. This sequence joins TRBV6-5 and TRBJ2-1, with 14 nucleotides matching TRBD2. Germline CDR1 reads MNHEY; CDR2 reads SVGAGI. V was pared by 7 bases and J by 5 bases, with 13 bases of the junction left unmatched. The length of the CDR3 is 18 residues. The CDR3 here is CASTSGTSGSVGHNEQFF. As DNA, the CDR3 is TGTGCCAGCACTTCCGGGACTAGCGGGAGTGTGGGGCACAATGAGCAGTTCTTC.

The sample holds a few counts of this clonotype. V and J are TRBV12-3 or TRBV12-4 and TRBJ2-3, with D perhaps TRBD1 or TRBD2 (5 bases each). This CDR3 spans 14 amino acids. V lost 8 bases, J lost 7 bases, and 19 bases lay in between. Here the CDR3 reads CASGPSRGKNTQYF. The CDR3 nucleotides read TGTGCCAGCGGGCCATCGAGGGGCAAGAATACGCAGTATTTT.

This chain joins TRBV5-6 and TRBJ1-1; 10 nucleotides agree with TRBD1. The CDR3 totals 16 residues. Germline lookup yields CDR1 SGHDT and CDR2 YYEEEE. V trimming: 1 base; J trimming: 7 bases; junction bases outside the gene matches: 10. DNA of the CDR3: TGTGCCAGCAGCTTGCCCCGGACAGGGGGAGTTCTTGAAGCTTTCTTT. Translation gives CASSLPRTGGVLEAFF.

CDR3 coding DNA: TGTGCCAGCAGTGCGGGACAGCATCATGGCTACACCTTC. This codes for CASSAGQHHGYTF. V gene TRBV25-1 combines with J gene TRBJ1-2; 7 nucleotides agree with TRBD1. Germline V gives CDR1 MGHDK, CDR2 SYGVNS. Unmatched junction bases numbered 5, after V lost 4 bases and J lost 6 bases. CDR3 length: 13 amino acids.

The rearrangement uses TRBV30 and TRBJ2-7, with D possibly TRBD2 on 6 matching bases. With 0 bases removed from V and 3 bases from J, the gap between germline ends came to 12 bases. This CDR3 has 14 amino acids. Per the germline V gene, CDR1 is GTSNPN and CDR2 is SVGIG (reference sequence). The CDR3 region has the DNA TGTGCCTGGAGTGTGGGGCGGGGACGCTACGAGCAGTACTTC. This sequence encodes CAWSVGRGRYEQYF. Combining the CDR3 with reference TRBV30 and TRBJ2-7 gives the whole variable domain SQTIHQWPATLVQPVGSPLSLECTVEGTSNPNLYWYRQAAGRGLQLLFYSVGIGQISSEVPQNLSASRPQDRQFILSSKKLLLSDSGFYLCAWSVGRGRYEQYFGPGTRLTVT.

The chain carries TRBV20-1 and TRBJ2-5, with 8 nucleotides matching TRBD2. Germline CDR1 and CDR2: DFQATT and SNEGSKA (reference sequence). The junction had 16 bases not matched to a gene; V was cut back by 3 bases and J by 13 bases. The CDR3 has 14 amino acids. CDR3 region: CSASQTSEGLVPYF. CDR3 bases: TGCAGTGCTAGCCAGACTAGCGAGGGGCTAGTTCCGTACTTC.

This clonotype was detected a few times. CDR3 bases: TGCAGTGCTAGGGGACAGGGGTACACTGAAGCTTTCTTT. Protein product: CSARGQGYTEAFF. The rearrangement uses TRBV20-1 and TRBJ1-1, with TRBD1 matching 10 bases. Trimming at V came to 3 bases and at J to 3 bases, leaving 1 base not matched to a gene. Germline CDR1 reads DFQATT; CDR2 reads SNEGSKA (reference sequence). The CDR3 has 13 amino acids.

The V call is TRBV19, the J call TRBJ2-7; 8 bases are a match to TRBD2. The junction had 3 bases not matched to a gene; V was cut back by 3 bases and J by 2 bases. This CDR3 is built from 14 residues. CDR1 and CDR2 from the germline V gene are LNHDA and SQIVND (reference sequence). The DNA of the CDR3 is TGTGCCAGTAGTATCTATAGCGGGGCCTACGAGCAGTACTTC. It codes for CASSIYSGAYEQYF.

This clonotype has just a few counts. The chain employs TRBV21-1 and TRBJ2-3; the table's D call, TRBD2, has no DNA check behind it. TRBV21-1 counts as a pseudogene. This CDR3 has 17 amino acids. CDR3 residues: CASSLGRASGGTDTQYF. For the CDR3, the DNA is TGTGCCAGCAGCCTCGGTCGAGCTAGCGGGGGGACAGATACGCAGTATTTT.

The V gene is TRBV4-2, the J gene TRBJ2-3; a possible D gene is TRBD2 (5 bases). V dropped 1 base and J dropped 3 bases, with 23 bases sitting between them. This CDR3 is 19 amino acids long. The V gene's germline CDR1 is LGHNA and CDR2 YNFKEQ. CDR3 region: CASSQGPQLRRARTDTQYF. The CDR3 DNA reads TGTGCCAGCAGCCAAGGTCCCCAGCTACGGCGGGCTCGTACAGATACGCAGTATTTT.

The chain recombines TRBV20-1 with TRBJ2-1, with TRBD1 as a possible D gene (6 bases). V lost 3 bases to trimming and J lost 6 bases, with 12 bases between them. Looked up from germline, CDR1 is DFQATT and CDR2 is SNEGSKA (reference sequence). CDR3 length: 13 amino acids. CDR3 in amino acids: CSASKGQPNEQFF. The CDR3 DNA sequence: TGCAGTGCTAGTAAAGGACAGCCCAATGAGCAGTTCTTC.

This chain links TRBV28 with TRBJ1-2, with a possible D match to TRBD1 (6 bases). CDR1 is MDHEN and CDR2 is SYDVKM in the germline V gene. The CDR3 length is 15 residues. V was pared by 6 bases and J by 2 bases, with 16 bases between. CDR3 residues: CASSPGGGRNYGYTF. The CDR3 region has the DNA TGTGCCAGCAGCCCCGGGGGGGGGCGGAACTATGGCTACACCTTC.

V gene TRBV13 combines with J gene TRBJ1-1; TRBD1 is a possible D gene (5 bases). V shed 5 bases and J shed 10 bases, with 14 bases lying between them. Germline CDR1 PRHDT, CDR2 FYEKMQ (reference sequence). The CDR3 totals 12 residues. DNA for the CDR3: TGTGCCAGCAGCGTTGAGGAGGGGATAGCTTTCTTT. Its protein is CASSVEEGIAFF.

The chain joins TRBV12-3 or TRBV12-4 to TRBJ1-1, with D perhaps TRBD1 (5 bases). This CDR3 spans 15 amino acids. The ends were cut back, 1 base at V and 5 bases at J, with 14 bases in the middle. The CDR3 protein is CASSLGLGTRTEAFF. In DNA form, the CDR3 reads TGTGCCAGCAGTTTAGGGTTGGGGACGCGGACTGAAGCTTTCTTT.

The chain links TRBV4-2 to TRBJ2-1; 8 bases map to TRBD2. V lost 4 bases to trimming and J lost 3 bases; unmatched junction nucleotides: 11. Germline V gives CDR1 LGHNA, CDR2 YNFKEQ. The CDR3 length is 17 residues. The CDR3 spells CASSPFSGLGRYNEQFF. The CDR3 coding sequence is TGTGCCAGCAGCCCCTTTTCGGGACTAGGGCGCTACAATGAGCAGTTCTTC.

The chain employs TRBV11-2 and TRBJ2-5; 10 nucleotides agree with TRBD2. This CDR3 is built from 16 residues. J lost 2 bases, V lost 8 bases, and 11 bases had no gene match. Germline CDR1 and CDR2: SGHAT and FQNNGV. The CDR3 loop reads CASGALAGALQETQYF. In DNA, the CDR3 is TGTGCCAGCGGAGCTCTAGCGGGAGCCCTACAAGAGACCCAGTACTTC.

V usage is TRBV12-3 or TRBV12-4 and J usage is TRBJ2-3, with TRBD2 identical over 8 bases. CDR3 length: 14 amino acids. V gave up 8 bases and J gave up 2 bases; unmatched junction bases: 6. The CDR3 sequence: CASLKAGVTDTQYF. The CDR3 DNA reads as TGTGCCAGCCTAAAAGCGGGGGTCACAGATACGCAGTATTTT.

This clonotype was found a few times. The chain joins TRBV18 to TRBJ1-4; D not certain. Germline V gene data show CDR1 as KGHSH and CDR2 as LQKENI. The CDR3 length is 17 residues. Trimming took 3 bases from V and 0 from J, leaving 14 bases between them. CDR3 bases: TGTGCCAGCTCACCTTCGGCAGGAAGGGCAACTAATGAAAAACTGTTTTTT. It translates to CASSPSAGRATNEKLFF.